This TCR beta chain was captured in a study of T cell responses to AZD1222 COVID-19 vaccine. The germline V gene has CDR1 SGDLS and CDR2 YYNGEE. The length of the CDR3 is 13 residues. The V end was cut by 2 bases, the J end by 7 bases, with 12 bases between. Produced via immunoSEQ multiplex PCR; TCRdb's table is partial and in-frame only. The data contain 90,000 to 120,000 clones, 70% to 90% of them singletons. The specimen comprised peripheral blood, sampled on day 0 of AZD1222 vaccination. The sequence derives from an adult in good health. V is TRBV9 and J is TRBJ1-1, with D perhaps matching TRBD1 (5 bases). This CDR3 reads CASSVVTVDEAFF. As DNA, the CDR3 is TGTGCCAGCAGCGTCGTGACAGTCGATGAAGCTTTCTTT. The full variable domain, with the rest looked up from reference TRBV9 and TRBJ1-1, is DSGVTQTPKHLITATGQRVTLRCSPRSGDLSVYWYQQSLDQGLQFLIQYYNGEERAKGNILERFSAQQFPDLHSELNLSSLELGDSALYFCASSVVTVDEAFFGQGTRLTVV.